The present T cell receptor (beta chain) was sequenced within a study of regulatory T cells in long-lasting Graves disease (dated by TCRdb to 2020 to 2023). About the study as a whole: Antithyroid drugs had been taken for less than 3 months by newly diagnosed Graves' disease patients. Persistent Graves' disease patients were compared with newly diagnosed Graves' disease patients by peripheral blood TCR sequencing and RNA sequencing. The study took place in China and was registered as a clinical trial. A total of about 35 samples underwent TCR sequencing, from about 13 patients with persistent Graves' disease and roughly 20 patients with newly diagnosed Graves' disease.

On this clonotype itself: The antigen it binds to is not known. It has no much larger one-base neighbor in the sample; base qualities were not kept.

The germline V gene sets CDR1 to ENHRY and CDR2 to SYGVKD. The CDR3, cysteine through phenylalanine, is 15 amino acids long. The only DNA kept is the CDR3, 45 bases in frame from the first base. V is pared back by 0 bases and J by 0 bases, with 6 bases lying between the germline termini. Study-level results and caveats: The study examined only peripheral blood because the primary lesion, thyroid tissue, could not be accessed. Sequencing and analysis were limited to the TCR beta chain. More public clonotypes were shared among persistent patients (around 3,000) than among newly diagnosed patients (approximately 1,000). As a limitation, the authors acknowledged that the small sample size may reduce accuracy. Persistent disease showed preferential use of TRBV28, TRBJ1-2 and TRBJ2-5, whereas newly diagnosed disease favored TRBV20-1 and TRBJ2-1. Lower TCR Shannon entropy and fewer highly expanded clones were observed in persistent Graves' disease patients than in newly diagnosed patients, which suggested clonal expansion.

Libraries came from multiplex PCR. Sequencing instrument: Illumina HiSeq 4000. CDR3 regions were amplified by Arm-PCR with iRepertoire HTBI primers to construct TCR beta libraries. PCR products were gel purified before sequencing. On the study's bioinformatics: Gene usage analysis of CDR3 amino acid clonotypes used the 62 TRBV and more than 13 TRBJ segments found across samples. Filtered high-quality paired reads were merged into contigs using COPE and FqMerger. BLAST was used to align contigs to IMGT TRBV, TRBD and TRBJ reference genes, and CDR3 was defined according to IMGT. Any clonotype with a frequency above 0.1% was counted as a highly expanded clone. Shannon entropy was used to measure repertoire diversity, and the Gini coefficient was used to measure V-J evenness. A clonotype found in more than one individual was treated as public. The public reads were quality trimmed at Q25 with fastp and then assembled into clones with MiXCR by TCRdb, keeping productive beta chains. Rows are unified per CDR3 protein, each entry keeping the most common DNA and genes. These V and J calls derive from TCRdb rather than the authors' analysis. This sample holds 250,000 or so distinct CDR3 sequences; 20% were observed only once. The top ten clonotypes cover about 14% of the sample.

The intended sense of this specimen's time point label: newly diagnosed GD, antithyroid drugs for less than 3 months. For both TCR sequencing and RNA sequencing, RNA was extracted from PBMCs using TRIzol. The diagnosis of Graves' disease followed American Thyroid Association guidelines. The patients came from an endocrinology department in Xi'an, China. From each patient, approximately 9.9 milliliters of peripheral blood was collected into an EDTA anticoagulant tube. Ficoll Paque Plus density gradient separation was used to isolate PBMCs, and no further T cell sorting was done. An Agilent 2100 Bioanalyzer and agarose gel were used to assess RNA quality, and a NanoDrop 2000 was used to measure RNA concentration.

The rearrangement combines TRBV10-3 with TRBJ2-1; the D gene cannot be resolved reliably. This sample comprised peripheral blood mononuclear cells (PBMCs), obtained at new diagnosis, from a patient treated with antithyroid drugs. This clonotype was sampled from a female donor with Graves disease. In nucleotide form, the sequence is TGTGCCATCAGTGAGTCATATAGCTCCTACAATGAGCAGTTCTTC. This translates into CAISESYSSYNEQFF.